This is a list of T cell receptor beta chains from one sample in a study of CD8+CD57+ T cells in acquired aplastic anemia. TCRdb redid the calling of the reads with MiXCR, one entry per CDR3 protein. The sample has approximately 57,000 distinct CDR3 sequences; around 57% are singletons. The sample was sorted CD4+, CD8+, or CD8+CD57+ T cells (not recorded which) from PBMCs. The receptors were gathered from a human donor with aplastic anemia. CDR3s include the opening cysteine and the closing phenylalanine or tryptophan. D genes are given only for firm matches. The listing skips clone size in some rows; elsewhere it reads once, few, many or a size class.

cdr3_aa | cdr3_nt | v_call | clone_size | d_call | j_call
CASSFSGGDTEAFF | TGTGCCAGCAGCTTCTCGGGCGGCGACACTGAAGCTTTCTTT | TRBV7-9 | many | - | TRBJ1-1
CATSDYRDLGNIQYF | TGTGCCACCAGTGACTACCGGGACTTAGGCAACATTCAGTACTTC | TRBV24-1 | - | - | TRBJ2-4
CSVEAGGFEQYF | TGCAGCGTTGAGGCAGGGGGATTCGAGCAGTACTTC | TRBV29-1 | - | TRBD1 | TRBJ2-7
CASSSGTQEAFF | TGTGCCAGCAGCTCAGGGACCCAAGAAGCTTTCTTT | TRBV7-9 | many | - | TRBJ1-1
CASRGTMRDNYGYTF | TGTGCCAGCAGAGGCACGATGCGAGATAACTATGGCTACACCTTC | TRBV25-1 | - | - | TRBJ1-2
CASSSRTTGQGGSPLHF | TGTGCCAGCAGCTCCCGGACGACTGGACAGGGGGGTTCACCCCTCCACTTT | TRBV11-1 | - | TRBD1 | TRBJ1-6
CSARDPDTFYEQYF | TGCAGTGCTAGAGACCCGGACACTTTCTACGAGCAGTACTTC | TRBV20-1 | - | - | TRBJ2-7
CASSVEQGNSPLHF | TGTGCCAGCAGTGTGGAACAGGGTAATTCACCCCTCCACTTT | TRBV2 | - | - | TRBJ1-6
CASSPTDRRSYGYTF | TGCGCCAGCAGCCCCACGGACAGACGAAGCTATGGCTACACCTTC | TRBV5-5 | - | - | TRBJ1-2
CASSYRTEALGAFF | TGTGCCAGCAGTTACAGGACAGAAGCCTTGGGTGCTTTCTTT | TRBV11-2 | many | - | TRBJ1-1
CSARTGGSTEAFF | TGCAGTGCCCGTACGGGGGGGAGCACTGAAGCTTTCTTT | TRBV20-1 | - | - | TRBJ1-1
CASSTRGQTTDTQYF | TGTGCCAGTAGTACGAGGGGACAGACCACAGATACGCAGTATTTT | TRBV19 | - | TRBD1 | TRBJ2-3
CATSRDVVAEAFF | TGTGCCACCAGCAGAGATGTCGTGGCTGAAGCTTTCTTT | TRBV15 | - | - | TRBJ1-1
CASSLVQRDSYEQYF | TGTGCCAGCAGCTTGGTACAGCGAGACTCCTACGAGCAGTACTTC | TRBV5-5 | once | - | TRBJ2-7
CSALGGEEQFF | TGCAGTGCTCTTGGGGGAGAGGAGCAGTTCTTC | TRBV20-1 | many | - | TRBJ2-1
CASSLDRSREKPFF | TGTGCCAGCAGCTTAGACAGGTCAAGAGAAAAACCGTTCTTT | TRBV7-8 | - | - | TRBJ1-4
CASSYSDSGVYVQHF | TGTGCCAGCAGTTACTCGGACAGCGGGGTCTATGTGCAGCACTTC | TRBV6-5 | - | - | TRBJ2-7
CASSPRGGRGNGDEQFF | TGTGCCAGCAGTCCGCGGGGGGGGCGGGGTAATGGGGATGAGCAGTTCTTC | TRBV28 | - | TRBD2 | TRBJ2-1
CASSESVSNQPQQYF | TGCGCCAGCAGTGAGTCGGTGAGCAATCAGCCCCAGCAGTACTTC | TRBV10-2 | - | - | TRBJ2-7
CSVAVKGWGEQFF | TGCAGTGTAGCGGTGAAGGGGTGGGGTGAGCAGTTCTTC | TRBV20-1 | - | - | TRBJ2-1
CASSQGPGANDNEQFF | TGTGCCAGCAGCCAAGGTCCCGGCGCAAATGACAATGAGCAGTTCTTC | TRBV14 | once | - | TRBJ2-1
CASMRTSSYNSPLHF | TGTGCCAGCATGAGAACGAGCTCCTATAATTCACCCCTCCACTTT | TRBV25-1 | - | - | TRBJ1-6
CASSPRASGPEQFF | TGTGCCAGCAGCCCCCGGGCCTCTGGGCCTGAGCAGTTCTTC | TRBV11-3 | many | - | TRBJ2-1
CASTVGATGFRVEQYF | TGTGCCAGTACGGTGGGGGCGACAGGCTTTCGGGTCGAGCAGTACTTC | TRBV25-1 | once | - | TRBJ2-7
CASSFPGTGNTIYF | TGTGCCAGCAGTTTCCCAGGGACTGGAAACACCATATATTTT | TRBV12-3/TRBV12-4 | few | - | TRBJ1-3
CASSQESLGGVQPQHF | TGTGCCAGCAGCCAAGAGTCTCTGGGCGGGGTTCAGCCCCAGCATTTT | TRBV3-1 | many | - | TRBJ1-5
CASSYSSGGGFPPNTEAFF | TGTGCCAGCAGTTACTCGAGTGGAGGGGGCTTTCCCCCGAACACTGAAGCTTTCTTT | TRBV6-5 | many | TRBD1 | TRBJ1-1
CASSATTGSHQPQHF | TGTGCCAGTAGTGCCACGACAGGTTCTCATCAGCCCCAGCATTTT | TRBV19 | - | - | TRBJ1-5
CASSLESTDTQYF | TGTGCCAGCAGCTTGGAGAGCACAGATACGCAGTATTTT | TRBV5-6 | many | - | TRBJ2-3
CSVRVVGGNSPLHF | TGCAGCGTGCGGGTAGTGGGAGGCAATTCACCCCTCCACTTT | TRBV29-1 | - | - | TRBJ1-6
CARGASGGQETQYF | TGTGCTAGAGGGGCTAGCGGGGGACAAGAGACCCAGTACTTC | TRBV7-7 | once | TRBD2 | TRBJ2-5
CASSQVAGGEQYF | TGCGCCAGCAGCCAAGTGGCAGGGGGCGAGCAGTACTTC | TRBV4-1 | - | TRBD1 | TRBJ2-7
CAISEYYSPFSYNEQFF | TGTGCCATCAGTGAGTATTACAGCCCCTTCTCCTACAATGAGCAGTTCTTC | TRBV10-3 | once | - | TRBJ2-1
CASSFGSGYNEQFF | TGTGCTAGCAGCTTCGGGTCGGGCTACAATGAGCAGTTCTTC | TRBV7-7 | - | - | TRBJ2-1
CASTPSSSSYEQYF | TGTGCCAGCACTCCCTCGTCAAGCTCCTACGAGCAGTACTTC | TRBV25-1 | - | - | TRBJ2-7
CASSKDVDSPLHF | TGCGCCAGCAGCAAAGACGTCGATTCACCCCTCCACTTT | TRBV4-3 | - | - | TRBJ1-6
CAISAVRMEPQHF | TGTGCCATCAGTGCCGTTAGGATGGAGCCCCAGCATTTT | TRBV10-3 | - | - | TRBJ1-5
CATSRTPPGGETQYF | TGTGCCACCAGCCGCACCCCTCCCGGAGGGGAGACCCAGTACTTC | TRBV24-1 | - | - | TRBJ2-5
CASSLGQGSYNEQFF | TGTGCCAGCAGCTTAGGACAGGGCTCCTACAATGAGCAGTTCTTC | TRBV11-1 | - | TRBD1 | TRBJ2-1
CATSREPRSYEQYF | TGTGCCACCAGCAGAGAGCCTCGCTCCTACGAGCAGTACTTC | TRBV15 | - | - | TRBJ2-7
CASSRGGSGTGELFF | TGCGCCAGCAGCAGGGGAGGGTCGGGCACCGGGGAGCTGTTTTTT | TRBV10-1 | - | - | TRBJ2-2
CAISEEDKHGYTF | TGTGCCATCAGTGAGGAGGACAAGCATGGCTACACCTTC | TRBV10-3 | few | - | TRBJ1-2
CASSLGGGGYEQYF | TGTGCCAGCAGCTTAGGAGGCGGGGGCTACGAGCAGTACTTC | TRBV11-1 | - | TRBD2 | TRBJ2-7
CSARDGDSMDTGELFF | TGCAGTGCTAGAGATGGCGATAGTATGGACACCGGGGAGCTGTTTTTT | TRBV20-1 | - | - | TRBJ2-2
CASGDSLGGTDTQYF | TGTGCCAGCGGTGACTCTTTGGGGGGAACAGATACGCAGTATTTT | TRBV6-4 | - | - | TRBJ2-3
CAWNQSSYEQYF | TGTGCCTGGAATCAGAGCTCCTACGAGCAGTACTTC | TRBV30 | many | - | TRBJ2-7
CASSSTQAAYNEQFF | TGTGCCAGCAGCTCCACGCAGGCAGCATACAATGAGCAGTTCTTC | TRBV13 | many | - | TRBJ2-1
CASSMGGATAMSEQYF | TGTGCCAGTAGTATGGGTGGGGCAACTGCTATGAGTGAGCAGTACTTC | TRBV19 | - | - | TRBJ2-7